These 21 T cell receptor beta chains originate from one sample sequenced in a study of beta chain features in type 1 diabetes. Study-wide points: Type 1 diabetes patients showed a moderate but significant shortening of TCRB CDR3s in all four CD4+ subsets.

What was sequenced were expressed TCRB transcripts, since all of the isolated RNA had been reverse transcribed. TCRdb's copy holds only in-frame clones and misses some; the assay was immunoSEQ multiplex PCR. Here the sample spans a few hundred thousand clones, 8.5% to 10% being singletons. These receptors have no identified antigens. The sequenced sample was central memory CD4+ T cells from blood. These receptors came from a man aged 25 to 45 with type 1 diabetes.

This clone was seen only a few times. The CDR3 loop reads CASSTPGLMYEQYF. The CDR3 region has the DNA TGCGCCAGCAGCACCCCAGGGTTAATGTACGAGCAGTACTTC. V usage is TRBV5-1 and J usage is TRBJ2-7; TRBD1 is a possible D gene (5 bases). CDR1 is SGHRS and CDR2 is YFSETQ in the germline V gene. The V gene lost 4 bases and the J gene lost 4 bases, with 15 bases spanning the gap. This CDR3 is built from 14 residues.

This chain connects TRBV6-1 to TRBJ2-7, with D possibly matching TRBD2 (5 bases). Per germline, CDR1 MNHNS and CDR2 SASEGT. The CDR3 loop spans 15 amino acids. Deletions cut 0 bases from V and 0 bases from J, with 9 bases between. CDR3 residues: CASSEAAAGSYEQYF. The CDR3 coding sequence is TGTGCCAGCAGTGAAGCGGCGGCGGGCTCCTACGAGCAGTACTTC.

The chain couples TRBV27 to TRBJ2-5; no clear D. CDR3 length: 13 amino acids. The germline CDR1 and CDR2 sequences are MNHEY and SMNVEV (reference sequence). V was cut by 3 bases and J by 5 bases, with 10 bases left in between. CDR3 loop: CASSFGVGETQYF. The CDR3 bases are TGTGCCAGCAGTTTTGGGGTAGGGGAGACCCAGTACTTC.

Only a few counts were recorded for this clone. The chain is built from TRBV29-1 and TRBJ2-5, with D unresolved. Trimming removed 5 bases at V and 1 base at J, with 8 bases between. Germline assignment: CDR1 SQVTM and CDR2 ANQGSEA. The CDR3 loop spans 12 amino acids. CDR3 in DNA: TGCAGCGTTTCAGAGTTCCAAGAGACCCAGTACTTC. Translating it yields CSVSEFQETQYF.

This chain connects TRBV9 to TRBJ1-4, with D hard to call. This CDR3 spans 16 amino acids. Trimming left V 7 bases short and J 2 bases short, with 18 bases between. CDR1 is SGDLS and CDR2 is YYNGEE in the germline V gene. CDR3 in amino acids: CASSTTDGRTNEKLFF. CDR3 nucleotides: TGTGCCAGCTCAACAACCGACGGGCGGACTAATGAAAAACTGTTTTTT.

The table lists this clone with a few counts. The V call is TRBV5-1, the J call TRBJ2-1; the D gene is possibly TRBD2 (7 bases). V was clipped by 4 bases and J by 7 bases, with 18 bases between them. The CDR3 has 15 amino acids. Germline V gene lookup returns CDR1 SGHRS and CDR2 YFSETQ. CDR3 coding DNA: TGCGCCAGCAGCGTTACGTCGGGGGGCCGGAATGAGCAGTTCTTC. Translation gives CASSVTSGGRNEQFF.

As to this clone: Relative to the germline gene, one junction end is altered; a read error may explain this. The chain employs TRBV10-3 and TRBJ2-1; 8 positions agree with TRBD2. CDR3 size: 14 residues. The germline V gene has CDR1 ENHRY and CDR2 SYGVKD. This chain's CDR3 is CASSFGTSHNEQFF. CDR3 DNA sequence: TGTGCCAGCAGTTTCGGGACTAGTCACAATGAGCAGTTCTTC.

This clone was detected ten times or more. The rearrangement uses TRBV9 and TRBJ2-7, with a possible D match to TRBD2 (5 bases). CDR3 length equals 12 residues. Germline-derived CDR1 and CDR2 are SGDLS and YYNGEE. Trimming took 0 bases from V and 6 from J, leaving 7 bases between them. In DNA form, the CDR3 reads TGTGCCAGCAGCGTAGCTGAGGGCGAGCAGTACTTC. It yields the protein CASSVAEGEQYF.

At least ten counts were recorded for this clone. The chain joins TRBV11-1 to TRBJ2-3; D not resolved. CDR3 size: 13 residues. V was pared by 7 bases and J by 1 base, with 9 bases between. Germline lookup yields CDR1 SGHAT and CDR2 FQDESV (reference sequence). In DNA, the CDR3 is TGTGCCAGCAACGTGAGAGGCACAGATACGCAGTATTTT. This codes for CASNVRGTDTQYF.

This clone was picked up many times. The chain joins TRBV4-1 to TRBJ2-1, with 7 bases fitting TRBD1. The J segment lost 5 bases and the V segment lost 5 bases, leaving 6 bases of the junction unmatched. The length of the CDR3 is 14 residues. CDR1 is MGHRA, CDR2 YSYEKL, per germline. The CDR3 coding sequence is TGCGCCAGCAGCTCCCGGGACAGAGACAATGAGCAGTTCTTC. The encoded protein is CASSSRDRDNEQFF.

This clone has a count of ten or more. The CDR3 DNA reads TGTGCCAGCAGTGTCGACAGGGACGGGGAGCAGTACTTC. As protein: CASSVDRDGEQYF. The genes are TRBV2 and TRBJ2-7; the match to TRBD1 covers 7 bases. The CDR3 consists of 13 residues. CDR1 and CDR2 (germline): SNHLY, FYNNEI. The V gene end was trimmed by 4 bases and the J gene end by 7 bases; junction bases not matched to a gene: 7.

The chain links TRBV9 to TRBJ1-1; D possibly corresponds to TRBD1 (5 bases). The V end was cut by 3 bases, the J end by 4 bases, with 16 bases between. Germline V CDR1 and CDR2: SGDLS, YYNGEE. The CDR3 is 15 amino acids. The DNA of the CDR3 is TGTGCCAGCAGCGCGACTGTAGGGGTTGGCACTGAAGCTTTCTTT. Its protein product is CASSATVGVGTEAFF. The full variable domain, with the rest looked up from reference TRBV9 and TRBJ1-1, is DSGVTQTPKHLITATGQRVTLRCSPRSGDLSVYWYQQSLDQGLQFLIQYYNGEERAKGNILERFSAQQFPDLHSELNLSSLELGDSALYFCASSATVGVGTEAFFGQGTRLTVV.

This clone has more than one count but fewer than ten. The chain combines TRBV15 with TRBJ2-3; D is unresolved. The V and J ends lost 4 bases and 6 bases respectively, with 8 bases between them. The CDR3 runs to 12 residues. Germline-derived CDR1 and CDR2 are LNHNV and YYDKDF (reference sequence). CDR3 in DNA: TGTGCCACCAGCACTAGGACCGATACGCAGTATTTT. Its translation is CATSTRTDTQYF. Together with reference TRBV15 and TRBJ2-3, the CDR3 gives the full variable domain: DAMVIQNPRYQVTQFGKPVTLSCSQTLNHNVMYWYQQKSSQAPKLLFHYYDKDFNNEADTPDNFQSRRPNTSFCFLDIRSPGLGDTAMYLCATSTRTDTQYFGPGTRLTVL.

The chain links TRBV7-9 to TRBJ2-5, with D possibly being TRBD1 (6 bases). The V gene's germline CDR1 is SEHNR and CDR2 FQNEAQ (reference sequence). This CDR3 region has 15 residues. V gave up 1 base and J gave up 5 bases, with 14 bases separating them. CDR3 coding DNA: TGTGCCAGCAGCTTAGTGACAGGTGGGGCTGAGACCCAGTACTTC. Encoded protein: CASSLVTGGAETQYF.

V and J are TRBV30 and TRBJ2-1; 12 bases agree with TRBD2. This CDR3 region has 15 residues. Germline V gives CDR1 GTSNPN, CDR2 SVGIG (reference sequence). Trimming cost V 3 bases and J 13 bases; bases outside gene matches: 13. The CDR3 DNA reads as TGTGCCTGGAGCCCTGGACTAGCGGGATCTAATCGTCAGTTCTTC. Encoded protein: CAWSPGLAGSNRQFF.

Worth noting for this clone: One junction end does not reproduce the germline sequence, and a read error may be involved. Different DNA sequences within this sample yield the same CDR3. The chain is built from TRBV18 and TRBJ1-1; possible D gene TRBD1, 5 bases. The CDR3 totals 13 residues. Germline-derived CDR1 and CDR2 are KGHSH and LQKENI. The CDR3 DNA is TGCGCCAGCTCACCGACAGAGAACACTGAAGCTTTCTTT. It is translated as CASSPTENTEAFF.

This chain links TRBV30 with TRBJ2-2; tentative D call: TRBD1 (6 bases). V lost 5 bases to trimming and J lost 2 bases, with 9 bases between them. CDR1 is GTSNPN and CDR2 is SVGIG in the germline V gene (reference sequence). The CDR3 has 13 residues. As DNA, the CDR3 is TGTGCCTGGCTGGACAGTAACACCGGGGAGCTGTTTTTT. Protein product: CAWLDSNTGELFF.

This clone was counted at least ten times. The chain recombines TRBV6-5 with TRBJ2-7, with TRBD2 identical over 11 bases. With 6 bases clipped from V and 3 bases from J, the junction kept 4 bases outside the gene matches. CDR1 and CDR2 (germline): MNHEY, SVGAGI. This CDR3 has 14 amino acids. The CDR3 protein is CASRSGLAGYEQYF. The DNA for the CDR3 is TGTGCCAGCAGGAGCGGACTAGCGGGCTACGAGCAGTACTTC.

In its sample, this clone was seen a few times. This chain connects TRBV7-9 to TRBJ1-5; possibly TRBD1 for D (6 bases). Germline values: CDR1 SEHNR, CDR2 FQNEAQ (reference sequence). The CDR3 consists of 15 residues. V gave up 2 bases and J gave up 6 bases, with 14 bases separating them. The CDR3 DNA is TGTGCCAGCAGCTTACGTGGGGGCGCAGGTCAGCCCCAGCATTTT. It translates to CASSLRGGAGQPQHF.

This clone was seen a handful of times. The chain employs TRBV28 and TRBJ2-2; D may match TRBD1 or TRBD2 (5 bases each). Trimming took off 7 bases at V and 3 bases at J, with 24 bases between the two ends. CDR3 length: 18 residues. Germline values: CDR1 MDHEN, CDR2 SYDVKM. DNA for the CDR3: TGTGCCAGCATCCCTCACGAAGGGACCCGTCGGGACACCGGGGAGCTGTTTTTT. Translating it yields CASIPHEGTRRDTGELFF.

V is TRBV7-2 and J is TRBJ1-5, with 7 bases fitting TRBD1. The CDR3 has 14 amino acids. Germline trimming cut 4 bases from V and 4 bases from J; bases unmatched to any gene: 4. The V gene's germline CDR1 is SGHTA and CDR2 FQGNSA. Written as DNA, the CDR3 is TGTGCCAGCAGCTCGTGGGACAGAAATCAGCCCCAGCATTTT. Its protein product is CASSSWDRNQPQHF.